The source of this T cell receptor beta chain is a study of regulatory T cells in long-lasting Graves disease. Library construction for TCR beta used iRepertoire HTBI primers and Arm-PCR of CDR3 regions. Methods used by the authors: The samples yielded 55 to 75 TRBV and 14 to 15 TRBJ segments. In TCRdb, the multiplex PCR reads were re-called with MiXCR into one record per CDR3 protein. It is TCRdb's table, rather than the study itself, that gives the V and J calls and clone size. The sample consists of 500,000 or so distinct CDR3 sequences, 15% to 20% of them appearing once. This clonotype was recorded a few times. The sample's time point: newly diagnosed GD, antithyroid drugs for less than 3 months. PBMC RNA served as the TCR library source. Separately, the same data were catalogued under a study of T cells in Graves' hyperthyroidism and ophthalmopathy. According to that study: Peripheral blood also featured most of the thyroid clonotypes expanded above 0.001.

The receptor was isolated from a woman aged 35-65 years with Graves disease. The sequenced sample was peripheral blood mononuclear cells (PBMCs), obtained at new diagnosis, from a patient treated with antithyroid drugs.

The CDR3 protein is CASKQGTSGNTIYF. As DNA, the CDR3 is TGTGCCAGCAAACAGGGAACCTCTGGAAACACCATATATTTT. This chain joins TRBV9 and TRBJ1-3; the D gene is possibly TRBD1 (6 bases). Trimming took off 6 bases at V and 0 bases at J, with 10 bases between the two ends. Germline V gene data show CDR1 as SGDLS and CDR2 as YYNGEE. The CDR3 extends over 14 amino acids.